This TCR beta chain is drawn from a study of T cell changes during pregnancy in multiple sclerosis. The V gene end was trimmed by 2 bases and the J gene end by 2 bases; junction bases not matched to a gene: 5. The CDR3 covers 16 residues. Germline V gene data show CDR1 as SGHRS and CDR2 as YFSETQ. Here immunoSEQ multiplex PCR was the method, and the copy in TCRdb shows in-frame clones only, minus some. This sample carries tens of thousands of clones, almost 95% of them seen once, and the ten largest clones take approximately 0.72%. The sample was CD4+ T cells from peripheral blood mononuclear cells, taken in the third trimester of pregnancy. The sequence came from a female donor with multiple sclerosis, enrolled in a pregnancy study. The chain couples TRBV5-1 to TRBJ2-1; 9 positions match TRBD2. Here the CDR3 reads CASSFRLAVTYNEQFF. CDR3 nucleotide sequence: TGCGCCAGCAGCTTCCGACTAGCGGTTACCTACAATGAGCAGTTCTTC.